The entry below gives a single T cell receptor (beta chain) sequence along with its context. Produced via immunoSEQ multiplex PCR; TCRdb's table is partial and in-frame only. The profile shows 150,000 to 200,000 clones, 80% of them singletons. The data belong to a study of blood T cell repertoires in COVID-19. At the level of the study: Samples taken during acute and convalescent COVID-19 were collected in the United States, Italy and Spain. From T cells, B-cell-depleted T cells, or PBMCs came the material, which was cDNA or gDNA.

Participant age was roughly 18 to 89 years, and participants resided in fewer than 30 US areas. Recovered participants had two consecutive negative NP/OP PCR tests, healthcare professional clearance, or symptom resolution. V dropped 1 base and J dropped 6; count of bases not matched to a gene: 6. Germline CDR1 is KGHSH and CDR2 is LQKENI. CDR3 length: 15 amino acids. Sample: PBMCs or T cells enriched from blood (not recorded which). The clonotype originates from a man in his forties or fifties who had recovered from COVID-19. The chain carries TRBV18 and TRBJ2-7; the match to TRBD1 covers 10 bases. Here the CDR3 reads CASSPRTDRGSEQYF. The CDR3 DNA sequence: TGTGCCAGCTCACCACGAACGGACAGGGGGTCCGAGCAGTACTTC.